The 17 T cell receptor beta chains reported below all come from one sample, sequenced in a study of blood T cell repertoires in COVID-19. The data were produced by immunoSEQ multiplex PCR, yet TCRdb's version contains in-frame clones alone and is incomplete. The sample lists under 85,000 clones; 81% were seen once. Sequencing input: peripheral blood. These receptors originate from a man older than 75 with acute or convalescent COVID-19.

The chain uses TRBV5-1 and TRBJ2-5; unclear D gene. Germline V CDR1 and CDR2: SGHRS, YFSETQ. Trimming cost V 0 bases and J 5 bases, with 11 bases left between them. CDR3 length equals 14 residues. CDR3: CASSLDSVGETQYF. CDR3 nucleotides: TGCGCCAGCAGCTTGGATTCAGTTGGCGAGACCCAGTACTTC.

The chain joins TRBV7-6 to TRBJ2-2; TRBD2 matches 8 bases. Losses at the gene ends were 5 bases for V and 1 base for J; bases not matched to a gene: 9. Germline-derived CDR1 and CDR2 are SGHVS and FNYEAQ. CDR3 size: 17 residues. The CDR3 sequence is CASSPRTSPMNTGELFF. CDR3 sequence (DNA): TGTGCCAGCAGCCCCCGGACTAGCCCTATGAACACCGGGGAGCTGTTTTTT.

This chain connects TRBV5-1 to TRBJ1-1; TRBD1 matches 7 bases. CDR3 size: 15 residues. The junction had 2 bases not matched to a gene; V was cut back by 0 bases and J by 0 bases. Germline V gene lookup returns CDR1 SGHRS and CDR2 YFSETQ. The CDR3 loop reads CASSLGGQLNTEAFF. Here the CDR3 DNA reads TGCGCCAGCAGCTTGGGGGGACAGCTGAACACTGAAGCTTTCTTT.

This sequence joins TRBV7-2 and TRBJ2-7; 12 bases are shared with TRBD1. V shed 1 base and J 4 bases; nucleotides not matched to a gene: 8. The germline V gene encodes CDR1 SGHTA and CDR2 FQGNSA. The CDR3 is 17 residues long. The CDR3 loop reads CASSLGLPGQGAYEQYF. The CDR3 bases are TGTGCCAGCAGCTTAGGCTTACCGGGACAGGGGGCTTACGAGCAGTACTTC.

This clone was seen a few times. The V call is TRBV4-1, the J call TRBJ1-1; D ambiguous. Trimming removed 0 bases at V and 5 bases at J, with 19 bases between. The germline V gene encodes CDR1 MGHRA and CDR2 YSYEKL. The CDR3 extends over 17 amino acids. The CDR3 loop is CASSQDHSRAPRTEAFF. The CDR3 DNA reads as TGCGCCAGCAGCCAAGATCACTCGCGGGCGCCCCGTACTGAAGCTTTCTTT.

This clone was detected only a few times. This chain uses TRBV19 with TRBJ2-7; 9 bases are a match to TRBD2. The germline gives CDR1 LNHDA, CDR2 SQIVND (reference sequence). The CDR3 is 14 residues long. The J segment lost 5 bases and the V segment lost 4 bases, leaving 6 bases of the junction unmatched. CDR3 sequence: CASSNPGLANEQYF. In nucleotides, the CDR3 is TGTGCCAGTAGTAACCCGGGACTAGCTAACGAGCAGTACTTC.

The chain couples TRBV6-6 to TRBJ2-1; 10 nucleotides line up with TRBD2. With V trimmed by 6 bases and J by 5 bases, 7 bases remained unmatched. Germline V CDR1 and CDR2: MNHNY, SVGAGI (reference sequence). The CDR3 is made up of 15 amino acids. The CDR3 sequence is CASRLPGLADNEQFF. CDR3 sequence (DNA): TGTGCCAGCAGGCTACCCGGACTAGCGGACAATGAGCAGTTCTTC.

The chain combines TRBV9 with TRBJ2-3, with 8 bases aligning to TRBD2. This CDR3 has 14 residues. Trimming cost V 2 bases and J 5 bases; bases outside gene matches: 4. CDR1 and CDR2 from the germline V gene are SGDLS and YYNGEE. The CDR3 nucleotides read TGTGCCAGCAGCGTTAGCGGGGAGGGAGATACGCAGTATTTT. Protein product: CASSVSGEGDTQYF.

The V call is TRBV2, the J call TRBJ1-3; 8 bases align to TRBD1. The CDR3 extends over 16 amino acids. CDR1 SNHLY and CDR2 FYNNEI come from the germline V gene. The V gene end was trimmed by 8 bases and the J gene end by 0 bases; junction bases not matched to a gene: 9. CDR3 nucleotide sequence: TGTGCCAGCGGAGGGACAGGCCATCGCTCTGGAAACACCATATATTTT. The encoded protein is CASGGTGHRSGNTIYF.

CDR3: CATSDPGLPGAYNEQFF. DNA of the CDR3: TGTGCCACCAGTGACCCCGGACTCCCTGGCGCCTACAATGAGCAGTTCTTC. The chain links TRBV24-1 to TRBJ2-1; TRBD2 is a possible D gene (5 bases). With 4 bases removed from V and 2 bases from J, the gap between germline ends came to 17 bases. The V gene's germline CDR1 is KGHDR and CDR2 SFDVKD. The CDR3 runs to 17 residues.

V usage is TRBV2 and J usage is TRBJ2-7; 10 nucleotides agree with TRBD2. V gave up 10 bases and J gave up 2 bases; unmatched junction bases: 5. The V gene's germline CDR1 is SNHLY and CDR2 FYNNEI. The CDR3 contains 13 residues. The CDR3 sequence: CATQREGPYEQYF. The CDR3 DNA reads as TGTGCCACCCAGCGGGAGGGCCCCTACGAGCAGTACTTC.

J is TRBJ1-2 and V is TRBV3-1 (or the pseudogene TRBV3-2); no definite D call. Germline-derived CDR1 and CDR2 are LGHDT and YNNKEL (reference sequence). This CDR3 is 12 amino acids long. V lost 5 bases to trimming and J lost 8 bases, with 12 bases between them. CDR3 sequence: CASSISGEGYTF. As DNA, the CDR3 is TGTGCCAGCAGCATCTCGGGAGAGGGCTACACCTTC.

The CDR3 DNA reads as TGTGCCAGCAGCCCAGGGGTGGTACTAGCCAAAAACATTCAGTACTTC. Its translation: CASSPGVVLAKNIQYF. The rearrangement joins TRBV7-9 to TRBJ2-4, with D maybe TRBD1 (6 bases). Trimming shortened V by 5 bases and J by 0 bases, and 14 bases separated the two germline ends. Germline V gene data show CDR1 as SEHNR and CDR2 as FQNEAQ (reference sequence). The CDR3 spans 16 residues.

The gene calls are TRBV21-1 and TRBJ2-1; TRBD2, the D gene given by the table, was not confirmed from the DNA. TRBV21-1 corresponds to a pseudogene. The CDR3 extends over 17 amino acids. The DNA for the CDR3 is TGTGCCAGCAGCAATGCCCTGAGACTAGCGGGAGAGGATGAGCAGTTCTTC. Protein sequence: CASSNALRLAGEDEQFF.

CDR3 DNA sequence: TGTGCCAGCAGCCAAGGCAGGCTAGGCTACACCTTC. Its translation is CASSQGRLGYTF. The gene calls are TRBV3-1 (or the pseudogene TRBV3-2) and TRBJ1-2; no clear D gene. Germline CDR1 is LGHDT and CDR2 is YNNKEL (reference sequence). The CDR3 covers 12 residues. V was cut by 1 base and J by 8 bases, with 8 bases left in between.

This chain joins TRBV2 and TRBJ1-3; D not resolved. The germline V gene has CDR1 SNHLY and CDR2 FYNNEI. CDR3 length equals 14 residues. V lost 4 bases and J lost 0, with 7 bases in between. The CDR3 protein is CASSVSISGNTIYF. CDR3 bases: TGTGCCAGCAGTGTTTCCATCTCTGGAAACACCATATATTTT.

The V and J genes are TRBV15 and TRBJ2-7; 7 nucleotides match TRBD2. The CDR3 spans 13 residues. J lost 3 bases, V lost 7 bases, and 6 bases had no gene match. Looked up from germline, CDR1 is LNHNV and CDR2 is YYDKDF (reference sequence). CDR3 residues: CATKGGGVYEQYF. Written as DNA, the CDR3 is TGTGCCACCAAAGGCGGGGGTGTCTACGAGCAGTACTTC.